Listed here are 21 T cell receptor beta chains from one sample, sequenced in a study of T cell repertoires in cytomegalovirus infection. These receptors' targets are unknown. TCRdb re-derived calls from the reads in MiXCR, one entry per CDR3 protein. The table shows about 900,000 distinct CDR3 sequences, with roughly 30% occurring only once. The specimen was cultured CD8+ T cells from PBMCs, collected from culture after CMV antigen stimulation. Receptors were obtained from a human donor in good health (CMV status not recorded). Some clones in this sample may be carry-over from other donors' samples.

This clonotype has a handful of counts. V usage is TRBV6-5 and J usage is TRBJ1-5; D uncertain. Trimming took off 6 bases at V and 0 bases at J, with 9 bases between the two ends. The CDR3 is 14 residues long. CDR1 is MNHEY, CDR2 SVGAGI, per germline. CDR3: CASRKGYSNQPQHF. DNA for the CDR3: TGTGCCAGCAGAAAGGGCTATAGCAATCAGCCCCAGCATTTT.

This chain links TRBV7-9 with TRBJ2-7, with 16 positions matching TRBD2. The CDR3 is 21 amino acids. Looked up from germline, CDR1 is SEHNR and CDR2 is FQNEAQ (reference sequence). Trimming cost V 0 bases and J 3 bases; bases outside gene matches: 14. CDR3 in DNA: TGTGCCAGCAGCTTAGCCCCGGGACTAGCGGGGGGGCCGCCCCAGCACTACGAGCAGTACTTC. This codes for CASSLAPGLAGGPPQHYEQYF.

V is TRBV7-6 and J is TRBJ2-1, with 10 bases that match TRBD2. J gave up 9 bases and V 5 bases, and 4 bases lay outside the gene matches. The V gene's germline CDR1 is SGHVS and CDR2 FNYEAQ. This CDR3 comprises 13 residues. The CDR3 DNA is TGTGCCAGCAGCCCCACTAGCGGGGCTGAGCAGTTCTTC. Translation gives CASSPTSGAEQFF.

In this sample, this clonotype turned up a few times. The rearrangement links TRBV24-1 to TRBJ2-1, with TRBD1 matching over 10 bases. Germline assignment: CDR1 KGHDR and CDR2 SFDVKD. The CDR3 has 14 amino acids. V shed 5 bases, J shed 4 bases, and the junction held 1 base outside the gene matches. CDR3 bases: TGTGCCACCAGTGGGACAGGGGGGTACAATGAGCAGTTCTTC. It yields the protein CATSGTGGYNEQFF.

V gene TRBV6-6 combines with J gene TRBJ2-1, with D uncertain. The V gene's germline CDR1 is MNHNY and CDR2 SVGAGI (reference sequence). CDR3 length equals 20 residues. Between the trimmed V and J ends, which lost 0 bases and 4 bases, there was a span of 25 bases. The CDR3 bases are TGTGCCAGCAGTTACTCCTTACCGCTCGCCCCCCACCTTGAATACAATGAGCAGTTCTTC. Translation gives CASSYSLPLAPHLEYNEQFF.

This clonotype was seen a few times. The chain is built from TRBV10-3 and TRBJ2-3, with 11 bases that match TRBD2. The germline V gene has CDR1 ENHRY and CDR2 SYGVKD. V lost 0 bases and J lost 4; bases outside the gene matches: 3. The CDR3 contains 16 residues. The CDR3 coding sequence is TGTGCCATCAGTGAGTCTAGCGGGGGGGCCCCAGATACGCAGTATTTT. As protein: CAISESSGGAPDTQYF.

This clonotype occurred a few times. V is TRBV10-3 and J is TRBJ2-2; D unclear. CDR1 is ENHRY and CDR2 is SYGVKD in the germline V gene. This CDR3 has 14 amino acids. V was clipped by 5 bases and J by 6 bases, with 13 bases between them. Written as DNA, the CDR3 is TGTGCCATCAGTCCCCGACTCGAGCCCGGGGAGCTGTTTTTT. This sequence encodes CAISPRLEPGELFF.

The CDR3 sequence: CASSTSGGLVNEQFF. CDR3 coding DNA: TGCGCCAGCAGCACTAGCGGGGGGCTAGTCAATGAGCAGTTCTTC. The chain carries TRBV5-1 and TRBJ2-1; 12 bases are shared with TRBD2. The CDR3 contains 15 residues. With 4 bases clipped from V and 6 bases from J, the junction kept 5 bases outside the gene matches. Germline CDR1 and CDR2: SGHRS and YFSETQ.

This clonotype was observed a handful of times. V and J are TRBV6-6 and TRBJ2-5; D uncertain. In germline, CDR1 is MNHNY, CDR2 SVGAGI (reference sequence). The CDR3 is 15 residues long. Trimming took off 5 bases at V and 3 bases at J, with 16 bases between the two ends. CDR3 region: CASSDGPGRKETQYF. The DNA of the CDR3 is TGTGCCAGCAGTGACGGCCCGGGTCGGAAAGAGACCCAGTACTTC.

CDR3 sequence: CASSLIGLGQEETQYF. In DNA, the CDR3 is TGTGCCAGCAGTTTAATAGGACTAGGCCAAGAAGAGACCCAGTACTTC. The chain is built from TRBV12-3 or TRBV12-4 and TRBJ2-5, with TRBD2 matching over 7 bases. The CDR3 sequence is 16 residues long. Losses at the gene ends were 2 bases for V and 3 bases for J; bases not matched to a gene: 9.

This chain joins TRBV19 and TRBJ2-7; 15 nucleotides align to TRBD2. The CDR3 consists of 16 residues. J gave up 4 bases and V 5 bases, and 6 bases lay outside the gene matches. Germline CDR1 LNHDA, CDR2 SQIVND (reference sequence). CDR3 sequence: CASSLRTSGGAYEQYF. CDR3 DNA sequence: TGTGCCAGTAGTTTAAGGACTAGCGGGGGGGCGTACGAGCAGTACTTC.

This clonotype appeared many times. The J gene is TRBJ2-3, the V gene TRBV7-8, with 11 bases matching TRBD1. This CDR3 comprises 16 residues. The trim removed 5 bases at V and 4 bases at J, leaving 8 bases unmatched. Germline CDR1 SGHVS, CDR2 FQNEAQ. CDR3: CASSPGTGGTADTQYF. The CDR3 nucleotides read TGTGCCAGCAGCCCCGGGACAGGGGGGACCGCAGATACGCAGTATTTT. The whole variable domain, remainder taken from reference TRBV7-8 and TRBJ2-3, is GAGVSQSPRYKVAKRGQDVALRCDPISGHVSLFWYQQALGQGPEFLTYFQNEAQLDKSGLPSDRFFAERPEGSVSTLKIQRTQQEDSAVYLCASSPGTGGTADTQYFGPGTRLTVL.

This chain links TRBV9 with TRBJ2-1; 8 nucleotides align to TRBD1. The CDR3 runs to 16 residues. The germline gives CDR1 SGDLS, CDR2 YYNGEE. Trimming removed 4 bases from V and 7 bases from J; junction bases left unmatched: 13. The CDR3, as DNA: TGTGCCAGCAGCTCTCCCCGACAGGGGAAGTCGAATGAGCAGTTCTTC. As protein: CASSSPRQGKSNEQFF.

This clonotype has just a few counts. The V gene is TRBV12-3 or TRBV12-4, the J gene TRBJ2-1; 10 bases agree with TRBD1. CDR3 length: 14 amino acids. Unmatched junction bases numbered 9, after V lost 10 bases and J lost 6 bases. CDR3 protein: CAIPGTGASNEQFF. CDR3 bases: TGTGCCATCCCGGGGACAGGGGCGTCCAATGAGCAGTTCTTC.

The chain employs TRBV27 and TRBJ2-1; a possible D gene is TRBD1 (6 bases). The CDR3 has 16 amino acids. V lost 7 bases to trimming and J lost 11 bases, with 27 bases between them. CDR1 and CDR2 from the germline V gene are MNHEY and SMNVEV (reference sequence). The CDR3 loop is CASIMGAPKRTAKQFF. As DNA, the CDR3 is TGTGCCAGCATTATGGGGGCGCCTAAAAGGACGGCCAAGCAGTTCTTC.

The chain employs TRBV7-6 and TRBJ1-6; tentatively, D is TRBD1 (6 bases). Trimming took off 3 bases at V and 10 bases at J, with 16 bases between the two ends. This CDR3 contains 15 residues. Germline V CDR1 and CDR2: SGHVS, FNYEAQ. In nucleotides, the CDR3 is TGTGCCAGCAGCTTTCGGGGCAGGGGCGAATCACCCCTCCACTTT. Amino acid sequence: CASSFRGRGESPLHF.

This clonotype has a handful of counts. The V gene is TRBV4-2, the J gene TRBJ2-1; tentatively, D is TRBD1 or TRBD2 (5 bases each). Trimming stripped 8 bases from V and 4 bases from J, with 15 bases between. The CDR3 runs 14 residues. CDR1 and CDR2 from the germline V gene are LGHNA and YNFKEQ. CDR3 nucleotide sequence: TGTGCCAGCGGTCAAGGTGGGGGATACAATGAGCAGTTCTTC. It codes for CASGQGGGYNEQFF.

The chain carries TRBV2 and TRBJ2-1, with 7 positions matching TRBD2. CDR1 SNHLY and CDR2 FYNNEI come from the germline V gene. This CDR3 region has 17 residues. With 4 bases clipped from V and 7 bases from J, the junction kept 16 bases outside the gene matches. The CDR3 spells CASSVTGGGGIGNEQFF. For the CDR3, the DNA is TGTGCCAGCAGTGTGACGGGGGGAGGAGGAATCGGGAATGAGCAGTTCTTC.

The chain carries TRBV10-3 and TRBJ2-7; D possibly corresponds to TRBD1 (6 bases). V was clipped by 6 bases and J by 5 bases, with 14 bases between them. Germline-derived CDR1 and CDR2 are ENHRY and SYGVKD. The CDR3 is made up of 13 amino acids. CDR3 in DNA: TGTGCCATCAGCGATCCGGGACACCACGAGCAGTACGTC. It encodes CAISDPGHHEQYV.

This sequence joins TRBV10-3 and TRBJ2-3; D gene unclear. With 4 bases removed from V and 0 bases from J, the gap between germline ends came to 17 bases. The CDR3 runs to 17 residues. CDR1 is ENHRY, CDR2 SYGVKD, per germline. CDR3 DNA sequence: TGTGCCATCAGTGCTTTCGACTTGCCGGAAAGCACAGATACGCAGTATTTT. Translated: CAISAFDLPESTDTQYF.

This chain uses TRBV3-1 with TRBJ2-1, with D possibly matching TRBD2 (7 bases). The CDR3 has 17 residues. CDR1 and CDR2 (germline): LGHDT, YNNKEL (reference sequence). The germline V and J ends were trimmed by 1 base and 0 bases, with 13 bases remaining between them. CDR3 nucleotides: TGTGCCAGCAGCCAAGCGAGGGGGGGGAGCTCCTACAATGAGCAGTTCTTC. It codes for CASSQARGGSSYNEQFF.